This T cell receptor beta chain was identified in a study of blood T cell repertoires in COVID-19 (dated by TCRdb to about 2020). General notes on the study: The collaborator samples originated in the United States, Italy and Spain and spanned the acute and convalescent phases of COVID-19. The material from the prospective study consisted of cDNA or gDNA derived from T cells, B-cell-depleted T cells, or PBMCs. Deeply sampled blood TCRbeta repertoires from subjects exposed to, actively infected with, or recovered from COVID-19 were included in the dataset. The repertoires were released in a freely available public database intended as a resource for research on the immune response to SARS-CoV-2. The samples were drawn from two sources: the first 160 participants of the ongoing ImmuneRACE study, and over 950 subjects contributed by 6 global collaborators. A de-identified subject ID, COVID-19 status, age in years and sex were almost always included in the sample metadata. HLA class I and class II types, where available, came from metadata supplied by the sample provider rather than from assay-based typing. The paper's findings and limits, for the study overall: The quantity of clinical and demographic metadata differed by source and by participant and was supplied without curation.

The CDR3 has 15 amino acids, counting the end cysteine and phenylalanine. Solely the CDR3 DNA is kept, with 45 bases framed from the first base. A distance of 13 bases separates the germline ends of V and J, which lose 0 bases and 5 bases respectively. CDR1 and CDR2 (SGHAT, FQNNGV) derive from the germline V gene. TCRbeta CDR3 regions were amplified from genomic DNA using the immunoSEQ Assay, a bias-controlled multiplex PCR. On the authors' methods: The number of nucleated cells in each sample was estimated by amplification of reference gene primers within the assay. To quantify the absolute abundance of each unique TCRbeta CDR3 rearrangement, sequence reads were collapsed and filtered. For each sample, productive Simpson clonality was calculated by taking the square root of Simpson's diversity index across productive rearrangements. The clones in this table, taken by TCRdb from immuneACCESS, are in-frame only. Not every clone is retained; where verified, under half of the shortfall comes from an unresolved V gene, and the cause of the rest is unknown. The V and J calls and clone size are taken from that table; D and trimming were inferred from the DNA. This sample has around 250,000 clones in its table, and 82% of those were observed once. About 3.4% of the sample is taken by the ten largest.

Each collaborating institution followed its own protocols to collect whole blood in K2EDTA tubes. For TCRbeta analysis, collaborators shipped samples in one of three forms: frozen whole blood, isolated PBMCs, or DNA extracted from either of those sample types. For this clone: This clone's antigen is unknown. No clone much larger than this one lies a single base away; base qualities are absent.

This clonotype originated in a woman younger than 30 with acute or convalescent COVID-19. The V and J genes are TRBV11-2 and TRBJ1-2, and the D gene may be TRBD1, 5 bases matching. Sequencing used peripheral blood. Read as DNA, the sequence is TGTGCCAGCAGCTTAGACGCGGGGCTAGGGTATGGCTACACCTTC. This codes for CASSLDAGLGYGYTF.